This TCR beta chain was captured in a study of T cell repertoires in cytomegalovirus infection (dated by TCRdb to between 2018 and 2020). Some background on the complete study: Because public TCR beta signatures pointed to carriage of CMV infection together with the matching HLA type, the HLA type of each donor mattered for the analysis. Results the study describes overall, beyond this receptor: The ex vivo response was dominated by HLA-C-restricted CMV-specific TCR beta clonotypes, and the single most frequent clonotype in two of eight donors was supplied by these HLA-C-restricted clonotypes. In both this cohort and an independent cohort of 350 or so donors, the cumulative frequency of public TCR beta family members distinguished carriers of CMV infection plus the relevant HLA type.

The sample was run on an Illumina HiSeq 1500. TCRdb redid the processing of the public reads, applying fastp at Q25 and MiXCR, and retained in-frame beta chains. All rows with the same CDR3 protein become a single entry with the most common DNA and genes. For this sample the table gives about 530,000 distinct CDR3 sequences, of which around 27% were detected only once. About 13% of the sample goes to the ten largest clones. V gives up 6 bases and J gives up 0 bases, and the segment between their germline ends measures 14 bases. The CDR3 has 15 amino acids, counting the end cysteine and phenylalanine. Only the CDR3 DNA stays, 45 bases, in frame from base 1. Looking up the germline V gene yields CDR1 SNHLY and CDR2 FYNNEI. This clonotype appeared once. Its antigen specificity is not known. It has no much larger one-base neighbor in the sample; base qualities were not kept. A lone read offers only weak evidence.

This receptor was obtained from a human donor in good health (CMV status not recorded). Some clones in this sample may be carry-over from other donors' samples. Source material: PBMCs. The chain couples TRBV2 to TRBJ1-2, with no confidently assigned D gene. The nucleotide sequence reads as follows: TGTGCCAGCAGCCTATTTAACAAGGCTAACTATGGCTACACCTTC. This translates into CASSLFNKANYGYTF.